The TCR beta chain described here comes from a study of blood T cell repertoires in COVID-19. Assay used: immunoSEQ multiplex PCR; TCRdb lists only in-frame clones, some missing. The sample has under 200,000 clones; around 80% are singletons. This clone was observed a handful of times. Sample: PBMCs or T cells enriched from blood (not recorded which). The sequence came from a woman aged 55-70 years who had recovered from COVID-19.

DNA of the CDR3: TGTGCCAGCAGCTTGGTTCCAGACAACTCTGGAAACACCATATATTTT. Translating gives CASSLVPDNSGNTIYF. V is TRBV5-8 and J is TRBJ1-3; D remains ambiguous. The CDR3 spans 16 residues. Trimming shortened V by 0 bases and J by 0 bases, and 10 bases separated the two germline ends. CDR1 and CDR2 (germline): SGHTS, YDEGEE.